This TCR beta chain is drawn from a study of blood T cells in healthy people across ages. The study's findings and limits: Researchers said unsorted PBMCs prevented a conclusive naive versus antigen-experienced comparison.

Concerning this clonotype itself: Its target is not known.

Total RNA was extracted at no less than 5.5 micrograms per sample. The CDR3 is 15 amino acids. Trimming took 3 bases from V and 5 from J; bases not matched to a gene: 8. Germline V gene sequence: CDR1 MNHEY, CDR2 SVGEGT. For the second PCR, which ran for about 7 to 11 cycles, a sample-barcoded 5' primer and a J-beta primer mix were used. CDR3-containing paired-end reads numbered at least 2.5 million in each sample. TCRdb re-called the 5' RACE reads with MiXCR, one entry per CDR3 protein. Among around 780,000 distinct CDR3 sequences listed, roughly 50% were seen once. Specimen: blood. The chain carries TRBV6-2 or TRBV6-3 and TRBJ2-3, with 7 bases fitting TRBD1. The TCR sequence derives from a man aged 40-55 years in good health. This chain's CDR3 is CASSYRGRFEDTQYF. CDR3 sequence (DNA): TGTGCCAGCAGTTATAGGGGGCGCTTCGAAGATACGCAGTATTTT.